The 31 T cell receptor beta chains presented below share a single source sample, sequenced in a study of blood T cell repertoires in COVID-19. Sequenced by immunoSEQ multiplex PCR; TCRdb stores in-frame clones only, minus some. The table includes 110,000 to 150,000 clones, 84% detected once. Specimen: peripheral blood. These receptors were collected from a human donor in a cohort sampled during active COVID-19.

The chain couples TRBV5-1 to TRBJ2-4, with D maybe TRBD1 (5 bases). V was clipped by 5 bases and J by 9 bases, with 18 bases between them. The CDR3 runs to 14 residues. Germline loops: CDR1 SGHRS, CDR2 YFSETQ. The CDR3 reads CASRQGREMGIQYF. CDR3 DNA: TGCGCCAGCAGGCAGGGCCGTGAGATGGGCATTCAGTACTTC.

The DNA for the CDR3 is TGTGCCAGCAGCCCACGACAGGGGTTGAACACTGAAGCTTTCTTT. Translating gives CASSPRQGLNTEAFF. This chain connects TRBV5-4 to TRBJ1-1; 8 bases map to TRBD1. Germline-derived CDR1 and CDR2 are SGHNT and YYREEE (reference sequence). The CDR3 totals 15 residues. J was trimmed by 0 bases and V by 4 bases; bases with no gene match: 5.

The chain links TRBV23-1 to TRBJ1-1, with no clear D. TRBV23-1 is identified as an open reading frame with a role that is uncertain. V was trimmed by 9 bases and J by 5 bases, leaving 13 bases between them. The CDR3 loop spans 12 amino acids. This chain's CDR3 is CARGDVRTEAFF. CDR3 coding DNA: TGCGCCAGGGGAGATGTACGGACTGAAGCTTTCTTT.

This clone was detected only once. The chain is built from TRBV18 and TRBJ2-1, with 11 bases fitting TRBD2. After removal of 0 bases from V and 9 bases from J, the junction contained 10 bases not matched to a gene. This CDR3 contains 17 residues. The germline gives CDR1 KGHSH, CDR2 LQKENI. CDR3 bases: TGTGCCAGCTCACCACCCCTTAGCGGGGGGGGAGGCCGTGAGCAGTTCTTC. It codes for CASSPPLSGGGGREQFF.

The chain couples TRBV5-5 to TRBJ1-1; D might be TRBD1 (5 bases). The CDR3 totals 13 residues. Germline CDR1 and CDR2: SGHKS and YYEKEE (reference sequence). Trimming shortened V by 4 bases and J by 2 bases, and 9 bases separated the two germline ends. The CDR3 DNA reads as TGTGCCAGCAGCCCGACAGATAACACTGAAGCTTTCTTT. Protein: CASSPTDNTEAFF.

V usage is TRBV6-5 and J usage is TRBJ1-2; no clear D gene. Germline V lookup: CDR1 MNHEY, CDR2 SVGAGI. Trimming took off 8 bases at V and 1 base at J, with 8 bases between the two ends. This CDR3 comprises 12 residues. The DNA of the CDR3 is TGTGCCAGCGCTCAACTTAACTATGGCTACACCTTC. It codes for CASAQLNYGYTF.

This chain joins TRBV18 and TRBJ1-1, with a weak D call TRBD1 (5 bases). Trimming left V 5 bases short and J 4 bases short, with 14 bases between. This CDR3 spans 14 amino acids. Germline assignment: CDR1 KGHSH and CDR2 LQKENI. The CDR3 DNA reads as TGTGCCAGCTCAGCCTCGTCAAGGGGCACTGAAGCTTTCTTT. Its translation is CASSASSRGTEAFF.

The DNA for the CDR3 is TGCGCCAGCAGCTTGGGACAGGGAAATGAAAAACTGTTTTTT. Protein product: CASSLGQGNEKLFF. The chain combines TRBV5-1 with TRBJ1-4; TRBD1 aligns across 7 bases. Germline CDR1 reads SGHRS; CDR2 reads YFSETQ. Trimming cost V 0 bases and J 5 bases; bases outside gene matches: 1. This CDR3 has 14 amino acids.

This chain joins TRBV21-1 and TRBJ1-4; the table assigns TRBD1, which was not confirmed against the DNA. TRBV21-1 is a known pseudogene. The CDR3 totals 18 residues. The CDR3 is CASSSKRTSRTDTEGLFF. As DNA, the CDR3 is TGTGCCAGCAGCTCCAAACGGACCTCCAGGACAGATACCGAGGGGCTGTTTTTT.

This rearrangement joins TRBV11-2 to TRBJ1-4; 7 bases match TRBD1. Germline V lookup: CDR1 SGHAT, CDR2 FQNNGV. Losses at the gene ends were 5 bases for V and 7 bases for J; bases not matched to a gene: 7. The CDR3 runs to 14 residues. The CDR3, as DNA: TGTGCCAGCAGCCCCGGAAACAGGGGTGAAAAACTGTTTTTT. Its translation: CASSPGNRGEKLFF.

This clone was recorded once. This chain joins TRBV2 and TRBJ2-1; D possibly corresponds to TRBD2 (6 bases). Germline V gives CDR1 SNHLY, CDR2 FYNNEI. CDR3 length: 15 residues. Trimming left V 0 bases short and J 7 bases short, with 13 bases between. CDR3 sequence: CASSEAAGTLNEQFF. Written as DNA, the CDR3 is TGTGCCAGCAGTGAAGCCGCAGGGACTCTGAATGAGCAGTTCTTC.

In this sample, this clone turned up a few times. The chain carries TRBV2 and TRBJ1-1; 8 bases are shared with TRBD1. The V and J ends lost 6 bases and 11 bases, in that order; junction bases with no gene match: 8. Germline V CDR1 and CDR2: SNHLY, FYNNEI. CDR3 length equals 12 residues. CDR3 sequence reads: CASSQGARIAFF. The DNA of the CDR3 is TGTGCCAGCAGCCAGGGGGCCCGGATCGCTTTCTTT.

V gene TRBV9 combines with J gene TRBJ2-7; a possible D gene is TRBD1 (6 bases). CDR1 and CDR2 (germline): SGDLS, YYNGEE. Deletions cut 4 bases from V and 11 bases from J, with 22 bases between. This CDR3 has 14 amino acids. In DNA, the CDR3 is TGTGCCAGCAGCCTCTCCGGGACACCTAGGGTAAAGTACTTC. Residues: CASSLSGTPRVKYF.

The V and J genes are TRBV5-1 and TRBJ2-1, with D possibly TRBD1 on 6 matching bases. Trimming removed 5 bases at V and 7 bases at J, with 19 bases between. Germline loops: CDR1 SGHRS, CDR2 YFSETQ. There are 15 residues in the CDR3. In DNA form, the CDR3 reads TGCGCCAGCAGTCTTACCACCCGGACAGATAATGAGCAGTTCTTC. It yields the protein CASSLTTRTDNEQFF.

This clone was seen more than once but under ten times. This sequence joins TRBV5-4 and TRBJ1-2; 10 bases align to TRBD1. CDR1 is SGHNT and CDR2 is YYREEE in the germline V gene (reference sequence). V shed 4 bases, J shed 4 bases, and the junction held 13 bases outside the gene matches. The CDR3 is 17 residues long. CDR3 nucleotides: TGTGCCAGCAGCCCCGGGACAGGGGATGCCTTAGGCTATGGCTACACCTTC. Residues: CASSPGTGDALGYGYTF.

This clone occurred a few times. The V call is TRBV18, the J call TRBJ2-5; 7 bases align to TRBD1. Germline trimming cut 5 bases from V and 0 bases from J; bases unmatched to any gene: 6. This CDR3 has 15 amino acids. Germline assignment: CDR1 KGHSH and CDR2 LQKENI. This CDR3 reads CASSNGDSHQETQYF. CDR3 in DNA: TGTGCCAGCTCAAACGGGGACAGTCACCAAGAGACCCAGTACTTC.

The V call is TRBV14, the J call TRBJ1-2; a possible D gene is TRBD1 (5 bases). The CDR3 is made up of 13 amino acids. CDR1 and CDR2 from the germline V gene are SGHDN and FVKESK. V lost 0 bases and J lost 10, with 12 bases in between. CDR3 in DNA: TGTGCCAGCAGCCAAGATCACGCAGGGCACTACACCTTC. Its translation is CASSQDHAGHYTF.

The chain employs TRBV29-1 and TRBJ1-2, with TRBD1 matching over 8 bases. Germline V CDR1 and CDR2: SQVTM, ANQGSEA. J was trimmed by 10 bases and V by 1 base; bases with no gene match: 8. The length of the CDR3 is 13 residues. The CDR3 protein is CSVEVRDRTYYTF. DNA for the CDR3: TGCAGCGTTGAAGTACGGGACAGGACCTACTACACCTTC.

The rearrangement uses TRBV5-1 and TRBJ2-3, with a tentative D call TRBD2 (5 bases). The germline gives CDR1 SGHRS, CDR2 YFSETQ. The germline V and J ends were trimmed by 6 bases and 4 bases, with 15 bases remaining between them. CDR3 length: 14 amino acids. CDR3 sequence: CASNAEAVPDTQYF. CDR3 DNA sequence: TGCGCCAGCAACGCGGAGGCGGTCCCAGATACGCAGTATTTT. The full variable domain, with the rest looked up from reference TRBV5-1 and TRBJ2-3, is KAGVTQTPRYLIKTRGQQVTLSCSPISGHRSVSWYQQTPGQGLQFLFEYFSETQRNKGNFPGRFSGRQFSNSRSEMNVSTLELGDSALYLCASNAEAVPDTQYFGPGTRLTVL.

CDR3 sequence: CASSTARSGGVGNQPQHF. DNA of the CDR3: TGTGCCAGCAGTACTGCGCGGTCAGGGGGCGTCGGGAATCAGCCCCAGCATTTT. V usage is TRBV27 and J usage is TRBJ1-5; 8 bases are shared with TRBD1. This CDR3 is built from 18 residues. CDR1 MNHEY and CDR2 SMNVEV come from the germline V gene (reference sequence). V lost 5 bases, J lost 4 bases, and 16 bases stayed unmatched.

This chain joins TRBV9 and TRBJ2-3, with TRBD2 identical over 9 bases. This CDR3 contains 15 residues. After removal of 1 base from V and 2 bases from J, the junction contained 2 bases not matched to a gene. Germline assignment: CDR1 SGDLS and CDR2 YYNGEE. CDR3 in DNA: TGTGCCAGCAGCGTACTAGCGGGAAACACAGATACGCAGTATTTT. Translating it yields CASSVLAGNTDTQYF.

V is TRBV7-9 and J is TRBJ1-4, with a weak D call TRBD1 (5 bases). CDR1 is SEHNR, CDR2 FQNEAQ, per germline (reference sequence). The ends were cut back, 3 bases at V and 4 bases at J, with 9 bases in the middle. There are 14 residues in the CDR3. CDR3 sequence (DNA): TGTGCCAGCAGCTTGTCAGGGCTTAATGAAAAACTGTTTTTT. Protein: CASSLSGLNEKLFF.

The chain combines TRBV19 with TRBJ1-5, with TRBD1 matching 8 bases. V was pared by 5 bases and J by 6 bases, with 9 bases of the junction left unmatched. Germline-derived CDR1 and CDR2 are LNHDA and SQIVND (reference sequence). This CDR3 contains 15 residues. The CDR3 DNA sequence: TGTGCCAGTAGTTCCCGGACAGGGACGGTTCAGCCCCAGCATTTT. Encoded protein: CASSSRTGTVQPQHF. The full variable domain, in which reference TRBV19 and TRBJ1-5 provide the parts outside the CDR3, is DGGITQSPKYLFRKEGQNVTLSCEQNLNHDAMYWYRQDPGQGLRLIYYSQIVNDFQKGDIAEGYSVSREKKESFPLTVTSAQKNPTAFYLCASSSRTGTVQPQHFGDGTRLSIL.

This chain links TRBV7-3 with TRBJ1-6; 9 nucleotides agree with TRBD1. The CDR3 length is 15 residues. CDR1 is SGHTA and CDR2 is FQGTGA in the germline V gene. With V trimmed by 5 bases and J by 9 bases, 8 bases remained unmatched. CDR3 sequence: CASSAGTGRGSPLHF. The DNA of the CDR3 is TGTGCCAGCAGCGCGGGGACAGGGAGGGGTTCACCCCTCCACTTT.

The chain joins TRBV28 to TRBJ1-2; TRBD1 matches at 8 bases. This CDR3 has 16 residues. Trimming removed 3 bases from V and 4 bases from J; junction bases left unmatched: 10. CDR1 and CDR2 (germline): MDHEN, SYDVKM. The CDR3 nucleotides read TGTGCCAGCAGTTTCTCCGGTGGGACAGGTCCCTATGGCTACACCTTC. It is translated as CASSFSGGTGPYGYTF.

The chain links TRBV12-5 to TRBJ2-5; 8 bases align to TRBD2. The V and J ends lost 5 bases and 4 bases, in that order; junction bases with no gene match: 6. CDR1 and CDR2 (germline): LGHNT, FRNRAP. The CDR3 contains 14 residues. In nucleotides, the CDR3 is TGTGCTAGTGGTCCCTCGACTAGCGCAGAGACCCAGTACTTC. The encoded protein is CASGPSTSAETQYF. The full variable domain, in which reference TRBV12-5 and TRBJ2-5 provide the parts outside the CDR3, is DARVTQTPRHKVTEMGQEVTMRCQPILGHNTVFWYRQTMMQGLELLAYFRNRAPLDDSGMPKDRFSAEMPDATLATLKIQPSEPRDSAVYFCASGPSTSAETQYFGPGTRLLVL.

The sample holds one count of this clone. In DNA form, the CDR3 reads TGTGCCAGCAGTTCCTCGGGGGCCCGGCAAGAAAAACTGTTTTTT. This codes for CASSSSGARQEKLFF. The rearrangement uses TRBV6-6 and TRBJ1-4, with D possibly TRBD1 on 6 matching bases. Deletions cut 4 bases from V and 8 bases from J, with 17 bases between. The CDR3 sequence is 15 residues long. Germline V lookup: CDR1 MNHNY, CDR2 SVGAGI (reference sequence).

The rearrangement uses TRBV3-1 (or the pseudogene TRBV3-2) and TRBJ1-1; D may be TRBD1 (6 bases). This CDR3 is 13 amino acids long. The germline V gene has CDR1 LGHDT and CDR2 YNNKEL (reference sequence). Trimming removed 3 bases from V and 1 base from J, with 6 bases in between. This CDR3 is CASSQGQNTEAFF. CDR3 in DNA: TGTGCCAGCAGCCAGGGACAGAACACTGAAGCTTTCTTT.

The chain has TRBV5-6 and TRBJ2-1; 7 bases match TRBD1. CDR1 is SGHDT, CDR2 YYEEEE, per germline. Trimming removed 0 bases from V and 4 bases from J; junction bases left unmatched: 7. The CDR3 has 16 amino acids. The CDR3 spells CASSLDSGTVYNEQFF. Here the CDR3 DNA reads TGTGCCAGCAGCTTGGATTCCGGGACAGTATACAATGAGCAGTTCTTC.

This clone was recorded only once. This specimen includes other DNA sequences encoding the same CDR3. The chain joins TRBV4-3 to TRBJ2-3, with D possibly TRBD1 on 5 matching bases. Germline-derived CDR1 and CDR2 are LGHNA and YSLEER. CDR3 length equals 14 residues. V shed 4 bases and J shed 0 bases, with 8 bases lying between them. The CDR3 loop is CASSLQGSTDTQYF. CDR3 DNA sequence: TGCGCCAGCAGCCTGCAGGGTAGCACAGATACGCAGTATTTT.

CDR3 protein: CASSWTGVNEKLFF. Written as DNA, the CDR3 is TGTGCCAGCAGCTGGACAGGGGTAAATGAAAAACTGTTTTTT. This chain uses TRBV11-3 with TRBJ1-4, with TRBD1 matching over 9 bases. Germline-derived CDR1 and CDR2 are SGHNT and YENEEA. The ends lost 4 bases at V and 5 bases at J; junction bases unmatched: 2. This CDR3 comprises 14 residues.